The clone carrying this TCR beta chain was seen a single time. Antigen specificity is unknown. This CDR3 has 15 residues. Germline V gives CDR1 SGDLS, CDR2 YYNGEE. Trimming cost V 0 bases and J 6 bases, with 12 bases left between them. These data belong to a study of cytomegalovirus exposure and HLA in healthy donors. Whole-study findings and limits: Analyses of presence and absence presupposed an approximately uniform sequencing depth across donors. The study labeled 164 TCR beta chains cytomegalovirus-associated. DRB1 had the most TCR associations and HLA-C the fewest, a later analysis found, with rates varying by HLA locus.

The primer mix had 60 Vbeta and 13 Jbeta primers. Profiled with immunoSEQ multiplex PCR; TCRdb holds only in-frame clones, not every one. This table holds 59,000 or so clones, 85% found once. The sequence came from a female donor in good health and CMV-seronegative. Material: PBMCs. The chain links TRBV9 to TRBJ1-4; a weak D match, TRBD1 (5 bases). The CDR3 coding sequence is TGTGCCAGCAGCGTAGATCAGGGCTTGTATGAAAAACTGTTTTTT. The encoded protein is CASSVDQGLYEKLFF.